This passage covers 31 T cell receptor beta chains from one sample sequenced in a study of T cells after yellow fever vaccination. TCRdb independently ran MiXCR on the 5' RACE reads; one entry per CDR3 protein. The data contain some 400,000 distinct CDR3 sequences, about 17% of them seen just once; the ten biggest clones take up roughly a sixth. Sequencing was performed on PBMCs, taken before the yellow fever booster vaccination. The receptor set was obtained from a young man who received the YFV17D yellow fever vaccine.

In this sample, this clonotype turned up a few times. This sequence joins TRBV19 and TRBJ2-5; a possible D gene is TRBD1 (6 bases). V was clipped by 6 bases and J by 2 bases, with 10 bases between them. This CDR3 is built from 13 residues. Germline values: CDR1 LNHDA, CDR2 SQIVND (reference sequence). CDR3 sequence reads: CASSEGQQETQYF. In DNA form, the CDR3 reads TGTGCCAGTAGCGAAGGACAGCAAGAGACCCAGTACTTC.

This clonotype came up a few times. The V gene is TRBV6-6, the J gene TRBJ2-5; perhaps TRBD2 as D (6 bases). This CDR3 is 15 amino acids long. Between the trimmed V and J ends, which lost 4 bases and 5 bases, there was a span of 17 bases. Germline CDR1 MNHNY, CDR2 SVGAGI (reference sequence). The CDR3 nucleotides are TGTGCCAGCAGTTCGCCCGGCGCGGGGCTGGAGACCCAGTACTTC. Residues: CASSSPGAGLETQYF.

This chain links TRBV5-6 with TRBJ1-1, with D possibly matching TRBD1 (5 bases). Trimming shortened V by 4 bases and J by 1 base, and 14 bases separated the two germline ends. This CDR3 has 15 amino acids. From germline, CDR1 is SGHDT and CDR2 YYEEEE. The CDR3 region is CASSRRGLSNTEAFF. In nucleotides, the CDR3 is TGTGCCAGCAGCAGGCGGGGCTTATCGAACACTGAAGCTTTCTTT. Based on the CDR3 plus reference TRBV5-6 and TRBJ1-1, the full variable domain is DAGVTQSPTHLIKTRGQQVTLRCSPKSGHDTVSWYQQALGQGPQFIFQYYEEEERQRGNFPDRFSGHQFPNYSSELNVNALLLGDSALYLCASSRRGLSNTEAFFGQGTRLTVV.

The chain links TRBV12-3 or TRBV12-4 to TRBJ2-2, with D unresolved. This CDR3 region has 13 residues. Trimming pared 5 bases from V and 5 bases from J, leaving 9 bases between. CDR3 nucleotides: TGTGCCAGCAGTCCGTTTGAGACCGGGGAGCTGTTTTTT. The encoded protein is CASSPFETGELFF.

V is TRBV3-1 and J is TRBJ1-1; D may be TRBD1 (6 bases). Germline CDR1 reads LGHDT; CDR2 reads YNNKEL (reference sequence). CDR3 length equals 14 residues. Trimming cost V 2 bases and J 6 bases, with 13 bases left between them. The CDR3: CASSQRDRWSEAFF. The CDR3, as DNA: TGTGCCAGCAGCCAACGTGACAGGTGGTCTGAAGCTTTCTTT.

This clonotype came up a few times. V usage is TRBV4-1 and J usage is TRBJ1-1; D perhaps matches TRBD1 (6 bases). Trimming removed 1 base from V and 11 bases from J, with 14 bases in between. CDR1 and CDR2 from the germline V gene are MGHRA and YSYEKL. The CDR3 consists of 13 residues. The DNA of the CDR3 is TGCGCCAGCAGCCAAGTCGCTCAGGGGAGGGCTTTCTTT. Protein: CASSQVAQGRAFF.

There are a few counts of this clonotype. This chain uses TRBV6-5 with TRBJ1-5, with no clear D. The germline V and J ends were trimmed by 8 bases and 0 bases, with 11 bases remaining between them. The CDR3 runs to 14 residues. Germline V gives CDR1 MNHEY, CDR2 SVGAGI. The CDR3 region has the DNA TGTGCCAGCCGGGCAGCTTATAGCAATCAGCCCCAGCATTTT. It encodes CASRAAYSNQPQHF.

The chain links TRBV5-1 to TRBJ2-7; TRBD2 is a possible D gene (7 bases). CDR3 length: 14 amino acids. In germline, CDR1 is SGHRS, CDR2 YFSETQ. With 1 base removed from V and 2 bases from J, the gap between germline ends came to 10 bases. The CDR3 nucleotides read TGCGCCAGCAGCTTGAGGGAGGGGGCCTACGAGCAGTACGTC. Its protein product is CASSLREGAYEQYV.

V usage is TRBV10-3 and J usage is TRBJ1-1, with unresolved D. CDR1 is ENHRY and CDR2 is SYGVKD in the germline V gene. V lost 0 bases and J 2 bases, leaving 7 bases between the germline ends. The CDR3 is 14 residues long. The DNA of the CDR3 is TGTGCCATCAGTGAGTCTGAAAGCAACACTGAAGCTTTCTTT. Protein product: CAISESESNTEAFF.

CDR3 sequence (DNA): TGTGCCAGCAGCCAAGAACTAGGGGGAGATACGCAGTATTTT. It specifies CASSQELGGDTQYF. The chain recombines TRBV14 with TRBJ2-3, with a weak D call TRBD1 (6 bases). The V end lost 0 bases, the J end lost 5 bases, and 9 bases lay between the germline ends. Germline CDR1 and CDR2: SGHDN and FVKESK. This CDR3 has 14 amino acids.

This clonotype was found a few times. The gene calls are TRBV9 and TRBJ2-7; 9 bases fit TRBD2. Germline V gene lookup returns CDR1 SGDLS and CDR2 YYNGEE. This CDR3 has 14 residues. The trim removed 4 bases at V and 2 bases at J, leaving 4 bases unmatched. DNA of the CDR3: TGTGCCAGCAGCCCTAGCGGGGAAACCTACGAGCAGTACTTC. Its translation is CASSPSGETYEQYF. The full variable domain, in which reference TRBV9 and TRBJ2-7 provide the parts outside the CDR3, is DSGVTQTPKHLITATGQRVTLRCSPRSGDLSVYWYQQSLDQGLQFLIQYYNGEERAKGNILERFSAQQFPDLHSELNLSSLELGDSALYFCASSPSGETYEQYFGPGTRLTVT.

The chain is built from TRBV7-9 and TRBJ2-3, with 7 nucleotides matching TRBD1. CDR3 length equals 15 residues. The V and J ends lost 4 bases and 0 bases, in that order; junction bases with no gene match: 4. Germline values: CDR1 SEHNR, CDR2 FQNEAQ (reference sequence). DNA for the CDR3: TGTGCCAGCAGCTCTCCGGGACAGAGCACAGATACGCAGTATTTT. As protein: CASSSPGQSTDTQYF.

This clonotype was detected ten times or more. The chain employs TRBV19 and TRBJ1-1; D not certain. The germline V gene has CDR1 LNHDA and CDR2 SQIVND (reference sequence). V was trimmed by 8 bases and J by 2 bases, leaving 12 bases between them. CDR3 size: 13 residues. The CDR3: CASARPANTEAFF. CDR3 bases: TGTGCCAGTGCTAGGCCAGCCAACACTGAAGCTTTCTTT.

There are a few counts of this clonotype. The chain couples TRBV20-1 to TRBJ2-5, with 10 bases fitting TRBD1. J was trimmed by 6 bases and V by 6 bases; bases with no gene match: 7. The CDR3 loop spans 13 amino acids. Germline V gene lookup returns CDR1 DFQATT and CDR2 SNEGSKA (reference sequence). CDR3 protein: CSATGTGVKTQYF. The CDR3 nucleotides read TGCAGTGCAACCGGGACAGGGGTGAAGACCCAGTACTTC.

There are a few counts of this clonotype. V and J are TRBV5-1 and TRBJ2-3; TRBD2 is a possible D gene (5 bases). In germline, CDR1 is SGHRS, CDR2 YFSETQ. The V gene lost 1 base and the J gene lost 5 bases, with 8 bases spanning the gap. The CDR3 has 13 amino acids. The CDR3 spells CASSLIRGDTQYF. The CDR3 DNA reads TGCGCCAGCAGCTTGATCCGGGGAGATACGCAGTATTTT.

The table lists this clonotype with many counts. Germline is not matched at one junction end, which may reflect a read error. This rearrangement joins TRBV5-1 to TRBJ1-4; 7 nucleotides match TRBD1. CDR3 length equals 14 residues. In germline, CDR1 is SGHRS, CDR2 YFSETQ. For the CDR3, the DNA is TGTGCCAGCAGCTCGGGACAGCTTAATGAAAAACTGTTTTTT. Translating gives CASSSGQLNEKLFF.

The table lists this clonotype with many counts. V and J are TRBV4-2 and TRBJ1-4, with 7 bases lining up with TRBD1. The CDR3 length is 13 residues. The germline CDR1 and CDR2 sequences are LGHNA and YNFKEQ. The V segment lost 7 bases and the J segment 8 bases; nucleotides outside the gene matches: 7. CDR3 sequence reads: CASTDREGEKLFF. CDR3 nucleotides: TGTGCCAGCACTGACAGGGAGGGCGAAAAACTGTTTTTT.

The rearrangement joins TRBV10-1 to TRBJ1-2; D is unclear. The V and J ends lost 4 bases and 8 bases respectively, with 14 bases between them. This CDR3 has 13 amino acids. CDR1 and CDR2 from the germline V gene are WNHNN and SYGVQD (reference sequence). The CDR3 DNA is TGCGCCAGCAGTGCCACCCCTTTGGGCGGCTACACCTTC. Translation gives CASSATPLGGYTF.

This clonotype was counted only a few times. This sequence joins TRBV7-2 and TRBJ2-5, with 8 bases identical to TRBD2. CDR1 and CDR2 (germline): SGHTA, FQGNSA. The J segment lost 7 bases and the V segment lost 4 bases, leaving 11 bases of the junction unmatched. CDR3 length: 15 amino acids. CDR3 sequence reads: CASSSGAGATGTQYF. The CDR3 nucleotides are TGTGCCAGCAGCTCGGGAGCGGGGGCGACCGGGACCCAGTACTTC.

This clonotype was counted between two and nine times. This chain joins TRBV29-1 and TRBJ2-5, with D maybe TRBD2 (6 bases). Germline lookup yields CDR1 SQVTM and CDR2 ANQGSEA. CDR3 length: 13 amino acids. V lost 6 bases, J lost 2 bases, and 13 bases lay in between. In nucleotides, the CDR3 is TGCAGCGTCCAAGCGGGCCTGCAAGAGACCCAGTACTTC. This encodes CSVQAGLQETQYF.

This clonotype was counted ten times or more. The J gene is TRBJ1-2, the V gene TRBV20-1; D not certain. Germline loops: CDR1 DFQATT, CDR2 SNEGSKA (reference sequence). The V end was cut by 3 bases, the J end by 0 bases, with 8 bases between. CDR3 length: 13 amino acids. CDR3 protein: CSARDLTNYGYTF. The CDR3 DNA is TGCAGTGCTAGGGACCTAACTAACTATGGCTACACCTTC.

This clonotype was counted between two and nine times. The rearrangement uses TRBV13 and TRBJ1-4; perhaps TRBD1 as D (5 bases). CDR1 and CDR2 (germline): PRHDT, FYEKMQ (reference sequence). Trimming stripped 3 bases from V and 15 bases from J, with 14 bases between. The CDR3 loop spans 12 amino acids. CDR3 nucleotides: TGTGCCAGCAGCTTGGGGGGAAAGAGGGTGTTTTTT. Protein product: CASSLGGKRVFF.

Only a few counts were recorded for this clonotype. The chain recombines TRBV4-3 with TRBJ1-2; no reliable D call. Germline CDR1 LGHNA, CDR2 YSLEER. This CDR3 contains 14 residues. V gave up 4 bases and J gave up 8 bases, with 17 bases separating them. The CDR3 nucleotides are TGCGCCAGCAGCCGCGGTCCGGGCCGGTGGGGCTACACCTTC. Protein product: CASSRGPGRWGYTF.

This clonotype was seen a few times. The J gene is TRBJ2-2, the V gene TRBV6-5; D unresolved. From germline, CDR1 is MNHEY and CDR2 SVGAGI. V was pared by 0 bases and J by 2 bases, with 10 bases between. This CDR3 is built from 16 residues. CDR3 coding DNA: TGTGCCAGCAGTTACTCAAAACGGCTCAACACCGGGGAGCTGTTTTTT. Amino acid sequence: CASSYSKRLNTGELFF.

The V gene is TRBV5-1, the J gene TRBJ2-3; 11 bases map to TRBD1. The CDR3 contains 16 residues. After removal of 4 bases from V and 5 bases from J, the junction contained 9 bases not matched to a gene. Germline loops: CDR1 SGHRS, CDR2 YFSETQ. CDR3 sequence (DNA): TGCGCCAGCAGCATGCAACCCGGGACAGGGGGAGATACGCAGTATTTT. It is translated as CASSMQPGTGGDTQYF.

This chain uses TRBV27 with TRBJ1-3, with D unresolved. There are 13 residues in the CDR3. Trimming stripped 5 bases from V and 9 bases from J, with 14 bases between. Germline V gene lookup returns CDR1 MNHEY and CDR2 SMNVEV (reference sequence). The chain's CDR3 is CASSPNNWGTIYF. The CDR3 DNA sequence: TGTGCCAGCAGTCCAAACAATTGGGGCACCATATATTTT.

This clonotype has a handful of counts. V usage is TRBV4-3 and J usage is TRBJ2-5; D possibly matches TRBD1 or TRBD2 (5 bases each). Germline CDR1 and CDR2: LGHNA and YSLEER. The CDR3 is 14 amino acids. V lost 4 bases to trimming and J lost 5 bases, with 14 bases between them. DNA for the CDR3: TGCGCCAGCAGCCCGGGGACGGTGGGGGAGACCCAGTACTTC. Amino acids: CASSPGTVGETQYF.

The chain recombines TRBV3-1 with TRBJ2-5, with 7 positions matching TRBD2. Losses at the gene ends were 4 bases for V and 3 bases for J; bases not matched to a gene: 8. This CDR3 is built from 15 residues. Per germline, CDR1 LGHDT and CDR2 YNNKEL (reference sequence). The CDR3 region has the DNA TGTGCCAGCAGCCCCACTCGGACTAGAAAAGAGACCCAGTACTTC. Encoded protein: CASSPTRTRKETQYF.

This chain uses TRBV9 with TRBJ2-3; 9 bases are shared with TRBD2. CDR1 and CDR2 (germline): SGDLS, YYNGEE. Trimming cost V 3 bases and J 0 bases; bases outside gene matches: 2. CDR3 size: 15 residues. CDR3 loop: CASSDGTSSTDTQYF. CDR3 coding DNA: TGTGCCAGCAGCGACGGGACTAGCAGCACAGATACGCAGTATTTT.

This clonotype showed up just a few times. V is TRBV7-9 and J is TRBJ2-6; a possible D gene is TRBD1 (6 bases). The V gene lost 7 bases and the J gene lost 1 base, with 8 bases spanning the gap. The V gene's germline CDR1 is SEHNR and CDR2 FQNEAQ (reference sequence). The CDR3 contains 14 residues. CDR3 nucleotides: TGTGCCAGCAAAGGACAGTCTGGGGCCAACGTCCTGACTTTC. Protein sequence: CASKGQSGANVLTF.

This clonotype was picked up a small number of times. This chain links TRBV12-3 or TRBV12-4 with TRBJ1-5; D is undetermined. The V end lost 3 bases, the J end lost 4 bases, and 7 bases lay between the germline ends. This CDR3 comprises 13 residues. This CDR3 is CASSFEGNQPQHF. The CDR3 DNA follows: TGTGCCAGCAGTTTTGAAGGTAATCAGCCCCAGCATTTT.